A selection of T cell receptor beta chains follows, all from one sample in a study of blood T cell repertoires in COVID-19. Using immunoSEQ multiplex PCR, the repertoire was profiled, and TCRdb retains in-frame clones only, with some absent. The top ten clones hold around 0.5% of a sample with around 170,000 clones, 90% of them seen once. Source material: peripheral blood. Every receptor here comes from a middle-aged man with acute or convalescent COVID-19. CDR3s include the opening cysteine and the closing phenylalanine or tryptophan. A D gene is named only where the DNA matches it firmly. Only part of the rows carry a size: once, few, many, or a class if the clone is expanded.

TRBJ2-1	TRBV5-5	.	.	CASSPGSYNEQFF	TGTGCCAGCAGTCCGGGGTCCTACAATGAGCAGTTCTTC
TRBJ2-5	TRBV27	few	.	CASSLSPIDGRDQETQYF	TGTGCCAGCAGTTTAAGCCCCATTGACGGGAGAGACCAAGAGACCCAGTACTTC
TRBJ1-5	TRBV19	.	TRBD1	CASSLPGQVRGPQHF	TGTGCCAGTAGTCTCCCGGGACAGGTGAGAGGGCCCCAGCATTTT
TRBJ1-5	TRBV2	.	TRBD1	CASSLDRVGNQPQHF	TGTGCCAGCAGTCTGGACAGGGTCGGCAATCAGCCCCAGCATTTT
TRBJ2-3	TRBV24-1	.	.	CATSEDLESNTQYF	TGTGCCACCAGTGAAGATCTAGAGTCGAATACGCAGTATTTT
TRBJ1-5	TRBV7-2	.	.	CASSLGLGVPGPQHF	TGTGCCAGCAGCTTAGGTCTAGGGGTCCCAGGGCCCCAGCATTTT
TRBJ2-5	TRBV19	.	.	CASRSLGGETQYF	TGTGCCAGTAGGTCTCTGGGGGGAGAGACCCAGTACTTC
TRBJ1-5	TRBV19	.	TRBD1	CASSIRTGGVWGNQPQHF	TGTGCCAGTAGTATTCGGACAGGAGGGGTTTGGGGCAATCAGCCCCAGCATTTT
TRBJ1-2	TRBV19	.	TRBD1	CASSNQGAWYGYTF	TGTGCCAGTAGTAACCAGGGGGCATGGTATGGCTACACCTTC
TRBJ2-1	TRBV9	.	.	CASSVAGLYPDAGEQFF	TGTGCCAGCAGCGTAGCAGGCTTGTACCCCGATGCTGGTGAGCAGTTCTTC
TRBJ2-1	TRBV18	once	TRBD2	CASSPATLAGNNEQFF	TGTGCCAGCTCACCGGCTACACTAGCGGGAAACAATGAGCAGTTCTTC
TRBJ1-2	TRBV29-1	.	.	CSVLTGNYGYTF	TGCAGCGTCTTAACAGGGAACTATGGCTACACCTTC
TRBJ2-7	TRBV28	few	TRBD2	CASSLLSGTRVREQYF	TGTGCCAGCAGTTTGTTATCTGGGACTAGGGTCCGCGAGCAGTACTTC
TRBJ1-2	TRBV10-3	few	TRBD1	CAISEDRGGYGYTF	TGTGCCATCAGTGAGGACAGGGGTGGATATGGCTACACCTTC
TRBJ2-3	TRBV4-3	.	TRBD2	CASSLARGALTDTQYF	TGCGCCAGCAGCCTGGCGCGGGGGGCGCTCACAGATACGCAGTATTTT
TRBJ1-3	TRBV19	.	.	CASSSRISGNTIYF	TGTGCCAGTAGTAGCAGGATTTCTGGAAACACCATATATTTT
TRBJ1-6	TRBV6-6	.	.	CASSYRPRGSSPLHF	TGTGCCAGCAGTTACAGACCCCGAGGGAGCTCACCCCTCCACTTT
TRBJ1-4	TRBV6-5	.	.	CASSPRADSGKLFF	TGTGCCAGCAGCCCCAGGGCGGACAGTGGAAAACTGTTTTTT
TRBJ2-1	TRBV7-9	.	TRBD2	CASSLQSSGIYNEQFF	TGTGCCAGCAGCTTACAGTCTAGCGGGATTTACAATGAGCAGTTCTTC
TRBJ1-2	TRBV18	once	TRBD1	CASSPGQDFYGYTF	TGTGCCAGCTCACCAGGACAGGACTTCTATGGCTACACCTTC
TRBJ1-1	TRBV19	once	TRBD1	CAVARQGNTEAFF	TGTGCGGTTGCGAGACAGGGTAACACTGAAGCTTTCTTT
TRBJ2-7	TRBV5-1	.	.	CASSFVEGGYEQYF	TGCGCCAGCAGCTTCGTTGAGGGGGGGTACGAGCAGTACTTC
TRBJ2-2	TRBV7-9	.	TRBD1	CASSLARTGGELFF	TGTGCCAGCAGCTTAGCCCGGACAGGCGGGGAGCTGTTTTTT
TRBJ2-7	TRBV28	.	.	CASRPDSLPSYEQYF	TGTGCCAGCAGGCCCGACAGTTTACCCTCCTACGAGCAGTACTTC
TRBJ1-1	TRBV5-4	.	TRBD1	CASSLANRGRDTEAFF	TGTGCCAGCAGCTTAGCAAACAGGGGTAGGGACACTGAAGCTTTCTTT
TRBJ2-1	TRBV7-9	.	.	CASSLGQYNEQFF	TGTGCCAGCAGCTTAGGTCAGTACAATGAGCAGTTCTTC
TRBJ2-3	TRBV6-2/TRBV6-3	.	TRBD2	CASSYPLAGVADRDTQYF	TGTGCCAGCAGTTATCCACTAGCGGGAGTGGCCGATAGAGATACGCAGTATTTT
TRBJ2-5	TRBV19	.	.	CASRPDASETQYF	TGTGCCAGTAGGCCCGACGCTAGCGAGACCCAGTACTTC
TRBJ2-7	TRBV6-5	.	TRBD1	CASSAGTAKNYEQYF	TGTGCCAGCAGCGCAGGGACAGCGAAGAACTACGAGCAGTACTTC
TRBJ1-6	TRBV5-1	.	TRBD1	CASRILGTGGLSPLHF	TGCGCCAGCAGAATCCTCGGGACAGGGGGCTTGTCACCCCTCCACTTT
TRBJ2-7	TRBV19	.	.	CASSTRVKDEQYF	TGTGCCAGTAGTACCAGGGTGAAGGACGAGCAGTACTTC
TRBJ1-5	TRBV12-3/TRBV12-4	.	.	CASRATNQPQHF	TGTGCCAGCAGGGCAACGAATCAGCCCCAGCATTTT
TRBJ2-2	TRBV6-5	once	.	CASSPARGTGELFF	TGTGCCAGCAGCCCGGCGCGGGGTACCGGGGAGCTGTTTTTT
TRBJ1-2	TRBV29-1	few	.	CSVETRDGYTF	TGCAGCGTTGAAACCAGGGATGGCTACACCTTC
TRBJ1-2	TRBV6-5	.	TRBD1	CARGTGAFGYTF	TGTGCCAGAGGGACAGGGGCGTTTGGCTACACCTTC
TRBJ1-6	TRBV27	once	TRBD1	CASSQDRANSPLHF	TGTGCCAGCAGTCAGGACAGGGCGAATTCACCCCTCCACTTT
TRBJ2-2	TRBV11-2	.	TRBD2	CASSPNAGVDTGELFF	TGTGCCAGCAGCCCAAACGCGGGAGTAGACACCGGGGAGCTGTTTTTT
TRBJ2-2	TRBV5-1	.	.	CASSLGLSGTNTGELFF	TGCGCCAGCAGCTTGGGGCTAAGCGGTACGAACACCGGGGAGCTGTTTTTT
TRBJ2-5	TRBV5-4	once	.	CASSLAGGRRETQYF	TGTGCCAGCAGCTTGGCCGGGGGGCGCCGGGAGACCCAGTACTTC
TRBJ2-1	TRBV29-1	.	TRBD2	CSAEGLADYNEQFF	TGCAGCGCTGAGGGACTAGCGGATTACAATGAGCAGTTCTTC